The clone carrying this T cell receptor (beta chain) has a handful of counts. Its antigen is as yet unknown. V gave up 6 bases and J gave up 7 bases; unmatched junction bases: 7. The CDR3 runs 13 residues. In germline, CDR1 is MDHEN, CDR2 SYDVKM. PCR was performed using 60 Vbeta and 13 Jbeta primers. Clones were sequenced by immunoSEQ multiplex PCR, and TCRdb holds only the in-frame ones, with some missing. The sample has some 120,000 clones, around 70% seen once. The data stem from a study of cytomegalovirus exposure and HLA in healthy donors. The study, taken as a whole, reports: Usually a TCR sequence was rare, but some public TCRs were found in many donors.

The chain couples TRBV28 to TRBJ1-1, with TRBD1 matching 8 bases. The receptor was isolated from a woman aged 40 to 50 in good health and CMV-seropositive. Sequenced: PBMCs. The CDR3: CASRHRGEGEAFF. The CDR3 DNA follows: TGTGCCAGCAGACACAGGGGGGAAGGTGAAGCTTTCTTT.